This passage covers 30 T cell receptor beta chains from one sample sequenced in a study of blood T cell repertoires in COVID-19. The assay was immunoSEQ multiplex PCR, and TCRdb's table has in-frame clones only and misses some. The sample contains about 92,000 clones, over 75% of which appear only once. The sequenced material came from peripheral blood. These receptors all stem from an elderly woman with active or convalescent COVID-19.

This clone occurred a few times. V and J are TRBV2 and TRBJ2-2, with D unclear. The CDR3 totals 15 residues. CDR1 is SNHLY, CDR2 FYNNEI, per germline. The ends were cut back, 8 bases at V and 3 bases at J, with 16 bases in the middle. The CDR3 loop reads CASASGPIDTGELFF. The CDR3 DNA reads TGTGCCAGCGCTTCAGGTCCCATTGACACCGGGGAGCTGTTTTTT.

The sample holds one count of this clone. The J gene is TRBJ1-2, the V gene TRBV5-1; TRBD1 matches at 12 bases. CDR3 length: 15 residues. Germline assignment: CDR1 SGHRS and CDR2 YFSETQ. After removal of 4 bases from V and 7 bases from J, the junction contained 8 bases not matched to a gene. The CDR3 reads CASSPSGGQGAGYTF. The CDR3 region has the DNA TGCGCCAGCAGCCCGTCGGGGGGACAGGGGGCTGGCTACACCTTC.

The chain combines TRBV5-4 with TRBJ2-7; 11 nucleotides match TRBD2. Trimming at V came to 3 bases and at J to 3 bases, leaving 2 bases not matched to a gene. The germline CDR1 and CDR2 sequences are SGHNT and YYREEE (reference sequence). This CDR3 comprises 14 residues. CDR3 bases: TGTGCCAGCAGCTCACTAGCGGGAGACTACGAGCAGTACTTC. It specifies CASSSLAGDYEQYF.

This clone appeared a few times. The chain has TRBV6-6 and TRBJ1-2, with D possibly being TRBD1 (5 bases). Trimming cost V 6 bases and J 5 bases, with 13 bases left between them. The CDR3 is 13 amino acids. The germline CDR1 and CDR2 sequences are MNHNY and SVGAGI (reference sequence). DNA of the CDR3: TGTGCCAGCAGGATCTCGGGGGGATATGGCTACACCTTC. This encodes CASRISGGYGYTF.

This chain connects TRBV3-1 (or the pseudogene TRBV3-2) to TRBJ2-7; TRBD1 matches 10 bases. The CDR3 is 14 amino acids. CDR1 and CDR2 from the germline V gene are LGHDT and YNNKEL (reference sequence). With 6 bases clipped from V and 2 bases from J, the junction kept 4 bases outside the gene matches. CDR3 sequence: CASSRTGGTYEQYF. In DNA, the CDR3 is TGTGCCAGCAGTCGGACAGGGGGAACCTACGAGCAGTACTTC.

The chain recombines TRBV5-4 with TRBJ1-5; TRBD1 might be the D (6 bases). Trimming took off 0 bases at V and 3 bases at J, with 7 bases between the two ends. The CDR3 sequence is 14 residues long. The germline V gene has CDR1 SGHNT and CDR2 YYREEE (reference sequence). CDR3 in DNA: TGTGCCAGCAGCTTGGACAGGGACAATCAGCCCCAGCATTTT. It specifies CASSLDRDNQPQHF.

The CDR3 protein is CASNSETGVGSPLHF. The CDR3 nucleotides read TGTGCCAGCAATTCCGAAACAGGGGTAGGGTCACCCCTCCACTTT. The J gene is TRBJ1-6, the V gene TRBV2; 7 bases fit TRBD1. Germline V gene data show CDR1 as SNHLY and CDR2 as FYNNEI. The V and J ends lost 7 bases and 10 bases, in that order; junction bases with no gene match: 13. The CDR3 totals 15 residues.

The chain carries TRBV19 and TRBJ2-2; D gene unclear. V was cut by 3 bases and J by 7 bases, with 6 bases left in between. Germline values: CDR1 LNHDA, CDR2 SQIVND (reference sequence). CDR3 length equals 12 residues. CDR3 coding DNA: TGTGCCAGTAGTATCGAGTACGGGGAGCTGTTTTTT. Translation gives CASSIEYGELFF.

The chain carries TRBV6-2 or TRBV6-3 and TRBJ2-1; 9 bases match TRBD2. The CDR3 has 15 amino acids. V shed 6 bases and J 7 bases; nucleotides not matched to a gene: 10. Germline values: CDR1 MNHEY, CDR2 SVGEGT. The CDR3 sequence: CASSSGGGARNEQFF. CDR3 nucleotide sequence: TGTGCCAGCAGCTCCGGCGGGGGGGCTCGAAATGAGCAGTTCTTC.

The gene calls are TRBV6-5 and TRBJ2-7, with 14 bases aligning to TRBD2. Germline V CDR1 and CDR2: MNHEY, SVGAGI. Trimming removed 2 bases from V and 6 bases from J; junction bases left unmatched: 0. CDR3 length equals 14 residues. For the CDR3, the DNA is TGTGCCAGCAGTTACGGGACTAGCGGGAGCGAGCAGTACTTC. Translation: CASSYGTSGSEQYF.

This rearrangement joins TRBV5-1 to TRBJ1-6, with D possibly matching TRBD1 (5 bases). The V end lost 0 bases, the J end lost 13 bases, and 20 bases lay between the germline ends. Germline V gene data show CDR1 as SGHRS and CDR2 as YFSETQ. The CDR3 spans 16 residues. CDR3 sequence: CASSLADGMGGSPLHF. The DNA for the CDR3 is TGCGCCAGCAGCTTGGCAGACGGGATGGGGGGTTCCCCCCTCCACTTT.

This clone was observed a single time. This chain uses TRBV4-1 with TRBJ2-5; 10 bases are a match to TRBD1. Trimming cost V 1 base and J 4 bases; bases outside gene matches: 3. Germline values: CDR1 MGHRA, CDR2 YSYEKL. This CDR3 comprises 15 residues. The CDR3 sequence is CASSQGRDRGETQYF. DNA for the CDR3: TGCGCCAGCAGCCAAGGCCGGGACAGGGGAGAGACCCAGTACTTC.

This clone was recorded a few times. The CDR3 coding sequence is TGCGCCAGCAGCTTGGGGGCCAAGACCGGGGAGCTGTTTTTT. This sequence encodes CASSLGAKTGELFF. The chain recombines TRBV5-1 with TRBJ2-2; no definite D call. CDR1 and CDR2 from the germline V gene are SGHRS and YFSETQ. Trimming cost V 0 bases and J 5 bases, with 8 bases left between them. This CDR3 is 14 amino acids long.

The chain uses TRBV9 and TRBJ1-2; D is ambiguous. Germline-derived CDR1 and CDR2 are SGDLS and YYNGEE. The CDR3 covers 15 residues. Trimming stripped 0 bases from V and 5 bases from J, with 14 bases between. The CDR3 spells CASSVAEGSGYGYTF. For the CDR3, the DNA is TGTGCCAGCAGCGTAGCTGAAGGGAGCGGATATGGCTACACCTTC.

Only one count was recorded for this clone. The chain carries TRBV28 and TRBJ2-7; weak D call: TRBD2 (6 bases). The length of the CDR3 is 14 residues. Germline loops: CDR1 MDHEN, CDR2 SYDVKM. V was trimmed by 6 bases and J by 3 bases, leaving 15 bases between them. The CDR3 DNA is TGTGCCAGCAGAGTTTTCGGGACTCGCTACGAGCAGTACTTC. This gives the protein CASRVFGTRYEQYF. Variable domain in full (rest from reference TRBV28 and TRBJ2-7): DVKVTQSSRYLVKRTGEKVFLECVQDMDHENMFWYRQDPGLGLRLIYFSYDVKMKEKGDIPEGYSVSREKKERFSLILESASTNQTSMYLCASRVFGTRYEQYFGPGTRLTVT.

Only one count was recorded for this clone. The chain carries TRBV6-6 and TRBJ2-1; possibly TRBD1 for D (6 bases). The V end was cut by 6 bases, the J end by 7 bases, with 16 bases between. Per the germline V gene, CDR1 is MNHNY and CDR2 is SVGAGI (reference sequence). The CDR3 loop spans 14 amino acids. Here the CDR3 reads CASSPGRGSNEQFF. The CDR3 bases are TGTGCCAGCAGCCCTGGCAGGGGTAGTAATGAGCAGTTCTTC.

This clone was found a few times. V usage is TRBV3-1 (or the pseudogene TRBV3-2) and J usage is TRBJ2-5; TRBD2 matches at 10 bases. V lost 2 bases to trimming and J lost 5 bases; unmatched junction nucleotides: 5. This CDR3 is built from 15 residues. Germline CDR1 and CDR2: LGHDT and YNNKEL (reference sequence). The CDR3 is CASSQSGGAAETQYF. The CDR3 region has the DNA TGTGCCAGCAGCCAAAGCGGGGGGGCCGCGGAGACCCAGTACTTC.

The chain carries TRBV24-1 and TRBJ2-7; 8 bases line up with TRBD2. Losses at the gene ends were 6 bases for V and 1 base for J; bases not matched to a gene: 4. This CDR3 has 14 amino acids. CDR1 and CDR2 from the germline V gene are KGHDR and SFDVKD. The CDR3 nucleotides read TGTGCCACCAGTTCGTCTAGCGGGTCCTACGAGCAGTACTTC. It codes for CATSSSSGSYEQYF.

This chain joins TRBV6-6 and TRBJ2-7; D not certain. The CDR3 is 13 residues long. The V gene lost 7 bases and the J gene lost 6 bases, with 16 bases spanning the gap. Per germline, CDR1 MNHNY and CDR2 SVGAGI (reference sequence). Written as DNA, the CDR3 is TGTGCCAGCACCAAAGACTTTCTCGGCGAGCAGTACTTC. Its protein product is CASTKDFLGEQYF.

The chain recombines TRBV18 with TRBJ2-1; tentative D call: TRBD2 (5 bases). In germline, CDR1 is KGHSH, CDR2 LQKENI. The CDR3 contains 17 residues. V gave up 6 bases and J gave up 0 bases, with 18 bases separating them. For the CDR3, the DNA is TGTGCCAGCTCCCAGTTGTCTCCGGGGAGCTCCTACAATGAGCAGTTCTTC. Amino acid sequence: CASSQLSPGSSYNEQFF.

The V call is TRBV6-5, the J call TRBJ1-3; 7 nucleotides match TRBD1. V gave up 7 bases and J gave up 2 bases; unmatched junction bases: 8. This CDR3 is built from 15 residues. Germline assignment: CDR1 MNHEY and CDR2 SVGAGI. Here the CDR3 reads CASTLDRAPGNTIYF. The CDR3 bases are TGTGCCAGCACCCTCGACAGGGCCCCTGGAAACACCATATATTTT.

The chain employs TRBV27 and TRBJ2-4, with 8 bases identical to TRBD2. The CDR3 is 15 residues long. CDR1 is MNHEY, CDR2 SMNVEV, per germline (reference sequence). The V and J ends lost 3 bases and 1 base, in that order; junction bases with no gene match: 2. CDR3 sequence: CASSFTGGAKNIQYF. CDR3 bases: TGTGCCAGCAGTTTTACGGGGGGGGCCAAAAACATTCAGTACTTC.

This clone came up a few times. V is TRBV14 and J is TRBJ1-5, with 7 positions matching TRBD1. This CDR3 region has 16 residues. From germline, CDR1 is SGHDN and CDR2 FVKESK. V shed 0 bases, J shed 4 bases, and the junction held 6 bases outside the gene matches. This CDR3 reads CASSQDRDSRNQPQHF. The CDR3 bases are TGTGCCAGCAGCCAAGATAGGGACAGCCGAAATCAGCCCCAGCATTTT. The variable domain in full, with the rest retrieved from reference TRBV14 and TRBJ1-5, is EAGVTQFPSHSVIEKGQTVTLRCDPISGHDNLYWYRRVMGKEIKFLLHFVKESKQDESGMPNNRFLAERTGGTYSTLKVQPAELEDSGVYFCASSQDRDSRNQPQHFGDGTRLSIL.

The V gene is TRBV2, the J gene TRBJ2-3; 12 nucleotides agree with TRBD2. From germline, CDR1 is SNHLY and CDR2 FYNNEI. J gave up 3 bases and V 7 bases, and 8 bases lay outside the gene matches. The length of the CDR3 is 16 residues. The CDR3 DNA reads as TGTGCCAGCAACCAGGGGACTAGCGGGCAGACAGATACGCAGTATTTT. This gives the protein CASNQGTSGQTDTQYF.

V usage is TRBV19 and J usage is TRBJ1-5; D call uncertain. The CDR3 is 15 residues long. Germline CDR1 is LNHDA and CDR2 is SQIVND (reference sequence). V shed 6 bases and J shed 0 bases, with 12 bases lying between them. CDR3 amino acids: CASRNTGNSNQPQHF. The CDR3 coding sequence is TGTGCCAGTAGAAATACGGGGAATAGCAATCAGCCCCAGCATTTT.

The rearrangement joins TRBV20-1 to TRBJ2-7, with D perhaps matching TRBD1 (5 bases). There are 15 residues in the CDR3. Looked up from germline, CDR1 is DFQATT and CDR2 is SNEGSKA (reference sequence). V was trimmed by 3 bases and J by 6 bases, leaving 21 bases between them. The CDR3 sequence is CSASQLGRDLSEQYF. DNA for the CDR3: TGCAGTGCTAGTCAATTGGGGCGCGATCTTAGCGAGCAGTACTTC.

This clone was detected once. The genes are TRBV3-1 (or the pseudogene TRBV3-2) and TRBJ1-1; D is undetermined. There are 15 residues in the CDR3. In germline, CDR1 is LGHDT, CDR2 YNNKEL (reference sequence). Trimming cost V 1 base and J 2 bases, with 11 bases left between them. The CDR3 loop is CASSQVFGGNTEAFF. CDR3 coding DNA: TGTGCCAGCAGCCAAGTCTTTGGAGGCAACACTGAAGCTTTCTTT.

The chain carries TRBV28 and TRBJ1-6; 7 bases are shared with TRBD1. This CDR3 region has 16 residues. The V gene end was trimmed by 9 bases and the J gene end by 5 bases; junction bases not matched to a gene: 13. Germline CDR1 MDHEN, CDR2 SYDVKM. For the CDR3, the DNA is TGTGCCAGTAGGCGGGACAGCCGTCGTGATAATTCACCCCTCCACTTT. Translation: CASRRDSRRDNSPLHF.

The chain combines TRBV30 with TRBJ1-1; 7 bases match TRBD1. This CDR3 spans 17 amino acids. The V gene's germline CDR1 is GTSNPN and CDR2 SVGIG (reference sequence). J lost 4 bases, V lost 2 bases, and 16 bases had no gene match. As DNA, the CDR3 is TGTGCCTGGAGTAGAACACAAACTTCCAGGGGGAGCACTGAAGCTTTCTTT. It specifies CAWSRTQTSRGSTEAFF. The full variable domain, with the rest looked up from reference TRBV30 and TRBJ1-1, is SQTIHQWPATLVQPVGSPLSLECTVEGTSNPNLYWYRQAAGRGLQLLFYSVGIGQISSEVPQNLSASRPQDRQFILSSKKLLLSDSGFYLCAWSRTQTSRGSTEAFFGQGTRLTVV.

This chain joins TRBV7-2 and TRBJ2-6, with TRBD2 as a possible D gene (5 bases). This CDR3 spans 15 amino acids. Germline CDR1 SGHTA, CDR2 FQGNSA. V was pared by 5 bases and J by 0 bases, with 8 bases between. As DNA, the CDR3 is TGTGCCAGCAGCGTAACTAGCTCTGGGGCCAACGTCCTGACTTTC. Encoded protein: CASSVTSSGANVLTF.